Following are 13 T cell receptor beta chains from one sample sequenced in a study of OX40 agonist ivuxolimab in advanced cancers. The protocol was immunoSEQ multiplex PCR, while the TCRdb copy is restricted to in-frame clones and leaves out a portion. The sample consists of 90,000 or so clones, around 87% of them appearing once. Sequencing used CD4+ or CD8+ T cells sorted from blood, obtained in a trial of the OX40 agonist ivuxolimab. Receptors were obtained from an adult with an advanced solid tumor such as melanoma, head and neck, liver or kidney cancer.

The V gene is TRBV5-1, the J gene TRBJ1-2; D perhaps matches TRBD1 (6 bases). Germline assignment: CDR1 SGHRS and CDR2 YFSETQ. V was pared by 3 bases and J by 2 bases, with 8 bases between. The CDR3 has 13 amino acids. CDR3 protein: CASSYRENYGYTF. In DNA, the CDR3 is TGCGCCAGCAGCTACAGGGAGAACTATGGCTACACCTTC. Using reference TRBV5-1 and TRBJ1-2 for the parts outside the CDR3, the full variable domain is KAGVTQTPRYLIKTRGQQVTLSCSPISGHRSVSWYQQTPGQGLQFLFEYFSETQRNKGNFPGRFSGRQFSNSRSEMNVSTLELGDSALYLCASSYRENYGYTFGSGTRLTVV.

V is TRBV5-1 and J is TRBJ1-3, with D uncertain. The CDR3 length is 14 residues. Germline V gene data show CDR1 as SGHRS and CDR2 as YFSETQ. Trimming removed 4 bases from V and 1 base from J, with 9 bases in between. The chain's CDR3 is CASSLTESGNTIYF. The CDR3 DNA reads TGCGCCAGCAGCCTCACAGAATCTGGAAACACCATATATTTT.

The CDR3 spells CASSLQTGAVEKLFF. In DNA, the CDR3 is TGTGCCAGCAGTCTACAGACAGGGGCCGTTGAAAAACTGTTTTTT. The V gene is TRBV28, the J gene TRBJ1-4; TRBD1 agrees at 8 bases. Germline trimming cut 5 bases from V and 7 bases from J; bases unmatched to any gene: 9. Looked up from germline, CDR1 is MDHEN and CDR2 is SYDVKM. This CDR3 has 15 residues.

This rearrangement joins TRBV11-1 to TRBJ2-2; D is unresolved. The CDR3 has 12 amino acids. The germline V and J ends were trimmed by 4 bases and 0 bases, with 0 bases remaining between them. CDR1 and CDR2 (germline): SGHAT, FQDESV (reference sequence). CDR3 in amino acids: CASSSNTGELFF. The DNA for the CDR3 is TGTGCCAGCAGCTCGAACACCGGGGAGCTGTTTTTT.

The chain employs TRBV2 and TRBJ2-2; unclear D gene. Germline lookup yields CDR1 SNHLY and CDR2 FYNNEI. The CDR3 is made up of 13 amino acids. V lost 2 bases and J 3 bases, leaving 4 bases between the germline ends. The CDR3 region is CASSESHTGELFF. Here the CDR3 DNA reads TGTGCCAGCAGTGAATCTCACACCGGGGAGCTGTTTTTT. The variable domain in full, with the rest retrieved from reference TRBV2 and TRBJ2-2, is EPEVTQTPSHQVTQMGQEVILRCVPISNHLYFYWYRQILGQKVEFLVSFYNNEISEKSEIFDDQFSVERPDGSNFTLKIRSTKLEDSAMYFCASSESHTGELFFGEGSRLTVL.

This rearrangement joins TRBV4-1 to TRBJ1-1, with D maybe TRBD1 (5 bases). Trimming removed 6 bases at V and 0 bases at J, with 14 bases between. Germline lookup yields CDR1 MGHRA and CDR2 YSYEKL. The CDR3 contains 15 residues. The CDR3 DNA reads TGCGCCAGCAGGGTCCGGGACGGGATGAACACTGAAGCTTTCTTT. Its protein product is CASRVRDGMNTEAFF.

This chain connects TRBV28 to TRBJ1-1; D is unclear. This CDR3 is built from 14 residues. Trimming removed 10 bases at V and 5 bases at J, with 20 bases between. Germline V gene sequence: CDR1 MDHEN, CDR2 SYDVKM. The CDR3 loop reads CATPPRTAGTEAFF. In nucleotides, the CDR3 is TGTGCCACCCCCCCCCGGACGGCGGGAACTGAAGCTTTCTTT. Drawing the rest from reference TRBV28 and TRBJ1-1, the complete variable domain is DVKVTQSSRYLVKRTGEKVFLECVQDMDHENMFWYRQDPGLGLRLIYFSYDVKMKEKGDIPEGYSVSREKKERFSLILESASTNQTSMYLCATPPRTAGTEAFFGQGTRLTVV.

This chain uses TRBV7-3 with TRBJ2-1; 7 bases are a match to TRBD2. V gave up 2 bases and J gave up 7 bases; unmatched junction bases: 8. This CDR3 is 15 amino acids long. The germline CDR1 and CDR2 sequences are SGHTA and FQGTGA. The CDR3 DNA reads TGTGCCAGCAGCTTACGAGGAGGGGAGGGAAATGAGCAGTTCTTC. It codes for CASSLRGGEGNEQFF.

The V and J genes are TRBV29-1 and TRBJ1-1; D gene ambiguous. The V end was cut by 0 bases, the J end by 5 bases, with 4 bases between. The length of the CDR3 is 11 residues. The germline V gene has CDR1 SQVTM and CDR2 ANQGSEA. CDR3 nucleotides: TGCAGCGTTGAAGAGGGGACTGAAGCTTTCTTT. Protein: CSVEEGTEAFF. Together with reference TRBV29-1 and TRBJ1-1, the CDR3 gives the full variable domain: SAVISQKPSRDICQRGTSLTIQCQVDSQVTMMFWYRQQPGQSLTLIATANQGSEATYESGFVIDKFPISRPNLTFSTLTVSNMSPEDSSIYLCSVEEGTEAFFGQGTRLTVV.

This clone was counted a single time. This CDR3 reads CASRNRVGTGELFF. The DNA for the CDR3 is TGTGCCAGCAGGAACAGGGTCGGCACCGGGGAGCTGTTTTTT. The J gene is TRBJ2-2, the V gene TRBV5-4, with D possibly TRBD1 on 6 matching bases. Deletions cut 5 bases from V and 4 bases from J, with 12 bases between. CDR1 SGHNT and CDR2 YYREEE come from the germline V gene (reference sequence). CDR3 size: 14 residues.

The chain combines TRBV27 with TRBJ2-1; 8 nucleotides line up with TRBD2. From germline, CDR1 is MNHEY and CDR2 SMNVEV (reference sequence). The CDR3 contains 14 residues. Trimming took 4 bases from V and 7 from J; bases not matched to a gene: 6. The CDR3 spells CASSSSGSWNEQFF. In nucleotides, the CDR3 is TGTGCCAGCAGTTCCAGCGGGAGTTGGAATGAGCAGTTCTTC.

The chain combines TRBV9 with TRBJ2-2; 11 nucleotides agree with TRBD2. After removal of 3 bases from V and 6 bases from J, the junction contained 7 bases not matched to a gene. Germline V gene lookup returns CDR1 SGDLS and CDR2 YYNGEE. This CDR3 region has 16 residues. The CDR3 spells CASSDTSGRLAGELFF. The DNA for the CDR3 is TGTGCCAGCAGCGACACTAGCGGGAGATTAGCCGGGGAGCTGTTTTTT.

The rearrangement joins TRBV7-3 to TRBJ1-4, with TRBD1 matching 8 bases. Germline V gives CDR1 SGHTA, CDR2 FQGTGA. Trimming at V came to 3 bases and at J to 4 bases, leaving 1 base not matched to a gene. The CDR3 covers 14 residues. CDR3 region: CASSLDRVNEKLFF. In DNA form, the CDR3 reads TGTGCCAGCAGCTTGGACAGGGTTAATGAAAAACTGTTTTTT.